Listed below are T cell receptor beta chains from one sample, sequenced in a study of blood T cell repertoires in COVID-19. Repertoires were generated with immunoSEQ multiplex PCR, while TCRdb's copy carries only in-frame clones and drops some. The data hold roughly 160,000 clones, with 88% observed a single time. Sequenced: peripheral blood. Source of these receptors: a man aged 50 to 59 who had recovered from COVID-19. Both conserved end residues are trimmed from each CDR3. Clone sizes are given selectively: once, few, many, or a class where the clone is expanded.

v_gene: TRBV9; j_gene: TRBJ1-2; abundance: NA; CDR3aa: ASNPGTTEGYT
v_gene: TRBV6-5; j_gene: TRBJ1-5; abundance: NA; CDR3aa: ASKTTANSNQPQH
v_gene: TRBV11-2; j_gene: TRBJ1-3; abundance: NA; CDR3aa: ASSETGTLGNTIY
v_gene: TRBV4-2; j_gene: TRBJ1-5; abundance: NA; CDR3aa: ASSQDRQGSFNQPQH
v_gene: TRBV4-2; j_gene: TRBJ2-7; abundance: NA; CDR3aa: ASSQEGQSSYEQY
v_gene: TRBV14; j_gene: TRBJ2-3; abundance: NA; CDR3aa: ASSQGSRRADTQY
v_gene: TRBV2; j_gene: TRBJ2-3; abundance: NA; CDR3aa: ASSELGLATDTQY
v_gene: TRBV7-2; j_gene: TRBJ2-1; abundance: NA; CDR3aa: ASSARTSGAGF
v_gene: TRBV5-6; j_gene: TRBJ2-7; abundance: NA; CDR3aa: ASSRGHPSYEQY
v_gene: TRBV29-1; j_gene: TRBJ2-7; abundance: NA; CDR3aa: SVVTSQLTEQY
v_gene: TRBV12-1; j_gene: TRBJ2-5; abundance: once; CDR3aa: APRYSTQY
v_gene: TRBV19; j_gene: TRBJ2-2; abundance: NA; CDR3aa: ASSIWTGMNTGELF
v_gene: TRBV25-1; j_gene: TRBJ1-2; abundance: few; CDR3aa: ASWTGLSGYT
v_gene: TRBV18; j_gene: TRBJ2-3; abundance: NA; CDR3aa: ASSPTGTSGRAGLTDTQY
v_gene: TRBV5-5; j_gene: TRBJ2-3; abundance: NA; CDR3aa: ASSLGLASDTQY
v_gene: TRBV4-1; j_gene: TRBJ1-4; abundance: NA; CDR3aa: ASSPAEGTNEKLF
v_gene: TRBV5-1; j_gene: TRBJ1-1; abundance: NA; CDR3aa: ASSLGLGNPGTEAF
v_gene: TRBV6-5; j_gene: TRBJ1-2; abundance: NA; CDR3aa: ASSANQGSYGYT
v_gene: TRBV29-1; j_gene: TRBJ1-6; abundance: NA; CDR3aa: SVRGDSLNSPLH
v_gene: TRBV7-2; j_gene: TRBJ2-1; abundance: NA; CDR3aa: ASSSVAGLALNEQF
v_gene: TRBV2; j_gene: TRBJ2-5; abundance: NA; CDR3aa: ASRAGRGETQY
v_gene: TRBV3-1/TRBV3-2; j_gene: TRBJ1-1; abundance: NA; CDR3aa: ASSQIAFRTEAF
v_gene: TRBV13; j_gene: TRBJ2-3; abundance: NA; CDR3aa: ASSSRDSVRTDTQY
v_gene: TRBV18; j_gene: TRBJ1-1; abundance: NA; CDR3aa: ASSRQDEAF
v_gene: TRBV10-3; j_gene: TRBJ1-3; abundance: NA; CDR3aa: AISANRGNTIY
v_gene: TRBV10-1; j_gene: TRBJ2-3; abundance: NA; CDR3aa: ASSEGGLGDTQY
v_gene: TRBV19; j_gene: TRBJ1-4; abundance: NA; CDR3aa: ASSTGQFGNEKLF
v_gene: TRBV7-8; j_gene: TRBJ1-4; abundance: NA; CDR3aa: ASSLGSGVEKLF
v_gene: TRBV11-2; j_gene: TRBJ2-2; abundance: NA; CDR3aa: ASSRGGGQSFTGELF
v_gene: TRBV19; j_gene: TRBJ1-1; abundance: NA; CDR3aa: ASSMGRYMNTEAF
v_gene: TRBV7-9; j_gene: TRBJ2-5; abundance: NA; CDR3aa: ASSLVSGGTRETQY
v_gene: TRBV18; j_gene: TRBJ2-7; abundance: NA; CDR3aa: ASSPGTGGTYEQY
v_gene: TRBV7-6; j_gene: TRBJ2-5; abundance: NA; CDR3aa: ASSSTGAGELETQY
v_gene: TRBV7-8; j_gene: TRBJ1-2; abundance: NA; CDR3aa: ASSLSGGSSYGYT
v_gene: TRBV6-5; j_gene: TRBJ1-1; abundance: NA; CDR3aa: ASSYGQGANTEAF
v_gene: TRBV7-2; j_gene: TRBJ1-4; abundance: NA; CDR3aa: ASSLVGGANEKLF
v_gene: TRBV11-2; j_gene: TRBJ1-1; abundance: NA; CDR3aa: ASSLIWEGAF
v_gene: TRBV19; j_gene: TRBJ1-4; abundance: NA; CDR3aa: ASSTRTGFEKLF
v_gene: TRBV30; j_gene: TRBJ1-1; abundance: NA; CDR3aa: AWIHRERNTEAF
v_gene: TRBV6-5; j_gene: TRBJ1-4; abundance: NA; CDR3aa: ASSDSAGEKLF
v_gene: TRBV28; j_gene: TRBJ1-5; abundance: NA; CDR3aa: ASSSRTGPNQPQH
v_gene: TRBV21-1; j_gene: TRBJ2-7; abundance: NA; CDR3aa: ASSKKVEGALYEQY